A selection of T cell receptor beta chains follows, all from one sample in a study of blood T cells in healthy people across ages. TCRdb recomputed calls from the 5' RACE reads with MiXCR, one row per CDR3 protein. The table lists hundreds of thousands of distinct CDR3 sequences, roughly three fifths of them singletons. The sample was blood. These TCRs come from a man in his forties or fifties in good health. The CDR3 runs from the conserved cysteine through the conserved F or W. A D gene is named only where the DNA matches it firmly. For some rows the clone size is stated as once, few or many, or as a class when expanded; others skip it.

j_gene	d_gene	v_gene	abundance	CDR3nt	CDR3aa
TRBJ1-6	-	TRBV20-1	-	TGCAGTGCTAGCGTCTCAGTGGGCTATAATTCACCCCTCCACTTT	CSASVSVGYNSPLHF
TRBJ2-3	-	TRBV29-1	-	TGCAGCGTTGAAGTCTTTGTTGGGGCAGGGTCCACAGATGCGCAGTATTTT	CSVEVFVGAGSTDAQYF
TRBJ2-1	TRBD2	TRBV7-2	many	TGTGCCAGCAGCTTGGTACTAGCGGGGGGGCTTAATGAGCAGTTCTTC	CASSLVLAGGLNEQFF
TRBJ1-2	-	TRBV5-1	-	TGCGCCAGCAGCTTGGGGTTTTCCGGGGACGGCTACACCTTC	CASSLGFSGDGYTF
TRBJ1-6	TRBD1	TRBV4-2	-	TGTGCCAGCAGCCCCGAGACAGGGCAAGGCATTTCACCCCTCCACTTT	CASSPETGQGISPLHF
TRBJ1-2	-	TRBV20-1	once	TGCAGTGCTAGAACCACAGGCGGGGGGGCCGTAAACTATGGCTACACCTTC	CSARTTGGGAVNYGYTF
TRBJ1-2	TRBD1	TRBV28	-	TGTGCCAGCAGTTTTTCGGGACAGGCCTATGGCTACACCTTC	CASSFSGQAYGYTF
TRBJ1-5	-	TRBV7-9	-	TGTGCCAGCAGCTTCGGTAAAGATCAGCCCCAGCATTTT	CASSFGKDQPQHF
TRBJ2-4	-	TRBV9	once	TGTGCCAGCAGCTCGGCAGGGAAAAACATTCAGTACTTC	CASSSAGKNIQYF
TRBJ2-3	-	TRBV2	-	TGTGCCAGCCTAAAAACCGGGGTCGGGACAGATACGCAGTATTTT	CASLKTGVGTDTQYF
TRBJ2-3	-	TRBV6-5	-	TGTGCCAACAGACTCGACCCCGGTCGGGATACGCAGTATTTT	CANRLDPGRDTQYF
TRBJ1-2	TRBD1	TRBV27	-	TGTGCCAGCGCGAGGACAGGATGGGGCTACACCTTC	CASARTGWGYTF
TRBJ2-3	TRBD2	TRBV24-1	few	TGTGCCACCAGTGATCGGAGCGGGAGTGGCACAGATACGCAGTATTTT	CATSDRSGSGTDTQYF
TRBJ2-1	-	TRBV21-1	-	TGTGCCAGCAGCAAAGGGTCTAGCGGGGGTCACTCCTACAATGAGCAGTTCTTC	CASSKGSSGGHSYNEQFF
TRBJ2-1	TRBD1	TRBV27	-	TGTGCCAGCAGTCCCCTCGACAGGGGACTTTACAATGAGCAGTTCTTC	CASSPLDRGLYNEQFF
TRBJ1-2	TRBD1	TRBV27	few	TGTGCCAGCAGTTTCAGACAGGGGGCGAACTACACCTTC	CASSFRQGANYTF